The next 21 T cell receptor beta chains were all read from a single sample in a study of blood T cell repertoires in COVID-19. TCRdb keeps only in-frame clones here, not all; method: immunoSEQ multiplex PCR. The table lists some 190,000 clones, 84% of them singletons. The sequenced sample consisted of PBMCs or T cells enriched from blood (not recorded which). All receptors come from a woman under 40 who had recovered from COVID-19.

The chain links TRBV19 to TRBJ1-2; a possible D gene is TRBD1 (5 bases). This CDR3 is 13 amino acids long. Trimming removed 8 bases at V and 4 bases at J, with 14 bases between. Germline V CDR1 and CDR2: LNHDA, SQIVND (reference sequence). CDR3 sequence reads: CASGAWAGYGYTF. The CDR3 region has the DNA TGTGCCAGTGGGGCCTGGGCTGGCTATGGCTACACCTTC.

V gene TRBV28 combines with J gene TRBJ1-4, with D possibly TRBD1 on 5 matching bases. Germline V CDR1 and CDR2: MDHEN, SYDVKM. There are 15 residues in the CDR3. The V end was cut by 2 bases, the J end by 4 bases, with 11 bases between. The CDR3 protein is CASSLDDRLNEKLFF. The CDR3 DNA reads TGTGCCAGCAGTTTAGATGACAGACTTAATGAAAAACTGTTTTTT. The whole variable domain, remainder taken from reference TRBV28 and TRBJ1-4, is DVKVTQSSRYLVKRTGEKVFLECVQDMDHENMFWYRQDPGLGLRLIYFSYDVKMKEKGDIPEGYSVSREKKERFSLILESASTNQTSMYLCASSLDDRLNEKLFFGSGTQLSVL.

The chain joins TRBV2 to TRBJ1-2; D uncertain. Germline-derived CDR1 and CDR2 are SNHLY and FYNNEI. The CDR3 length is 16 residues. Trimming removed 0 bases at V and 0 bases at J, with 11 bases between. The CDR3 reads CASSEAAPGANYGYTF. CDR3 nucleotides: TGTGCCAGCAGTGAAGCCGCCCCTGGAGCTAACTATGGCTACACCTTC. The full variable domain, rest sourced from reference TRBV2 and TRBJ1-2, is EPEVTQTPSHQVTQMGQEVILRCVPISNHLYFYWYRQILGQKVEFLVSFYNNEISEKSEIFDDQFSVERPDGSNFTLKIRSTKLEDSAMYFCASSEAAPGANYGYTFGSGTRLTVV.

The CDR3 is CASLGTGGFGNQPQHF. In DNA, the CDR3 is TGTGCCAGCCTCGGGACAGGGGGCTTCGGCAATCAGCCCCAGCATTTT. The V and J genes are TRBV28 and TRBJ1-5; 12 bases map to TRBD1. J gave up 2 bases and V 8 bases, and 7 bases lay outside the gene matches. CDR3 length equals 16 residues. Germline CDR1 and CDR2: MDHEN and SYDVKM.

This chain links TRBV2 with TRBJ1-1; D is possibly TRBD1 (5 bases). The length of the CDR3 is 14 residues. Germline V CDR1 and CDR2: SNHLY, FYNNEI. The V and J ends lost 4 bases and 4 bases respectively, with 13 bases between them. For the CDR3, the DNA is TGTGCCAGCAGTGCCGGGACTTCAATCACTGAAGCTTTCTTT. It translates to CASSAGTSITEAFF.

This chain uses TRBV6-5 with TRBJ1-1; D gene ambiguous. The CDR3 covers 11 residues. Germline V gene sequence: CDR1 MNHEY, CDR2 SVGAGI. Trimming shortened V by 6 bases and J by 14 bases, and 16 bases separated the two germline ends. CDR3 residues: CASSLDSPAFF. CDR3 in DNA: TGTGCCAGCAGCCTCGACTCTCCCGCATTCTTT.

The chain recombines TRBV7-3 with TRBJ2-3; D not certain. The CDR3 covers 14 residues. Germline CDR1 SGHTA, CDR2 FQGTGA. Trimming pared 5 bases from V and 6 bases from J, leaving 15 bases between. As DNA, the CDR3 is TGTGCCAGCAGCCCAGGTGCCCTCCGGGATACGCAGTATTTT. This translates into CASSPGALRDTQYF.

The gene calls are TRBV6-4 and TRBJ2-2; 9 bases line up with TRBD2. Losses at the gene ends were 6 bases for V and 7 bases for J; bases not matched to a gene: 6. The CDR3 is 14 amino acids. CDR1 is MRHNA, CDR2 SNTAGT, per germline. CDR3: CASRPRGRDGELFF. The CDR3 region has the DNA TGTGCCAGCAGGCCACGCGGGAGGGACGGGGAGCTGTTTTTT.

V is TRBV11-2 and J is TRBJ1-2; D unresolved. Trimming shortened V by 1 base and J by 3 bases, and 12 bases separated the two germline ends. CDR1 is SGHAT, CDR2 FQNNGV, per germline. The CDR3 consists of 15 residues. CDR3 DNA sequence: TGTGCCAGCAGCTTAGTTCCAGGAATGGACTATGGCTACACCTTC. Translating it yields CASSLVPGMDYGYTF.

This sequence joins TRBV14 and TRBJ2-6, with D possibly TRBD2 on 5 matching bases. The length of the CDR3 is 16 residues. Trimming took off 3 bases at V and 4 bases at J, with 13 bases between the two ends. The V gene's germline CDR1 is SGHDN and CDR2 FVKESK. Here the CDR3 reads CASSHRGGTGANVLTF. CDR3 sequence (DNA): TGTGCCAGCAGCCACCGAGGAGGTACAGGGGCCAACGTCCTGACTTTC.

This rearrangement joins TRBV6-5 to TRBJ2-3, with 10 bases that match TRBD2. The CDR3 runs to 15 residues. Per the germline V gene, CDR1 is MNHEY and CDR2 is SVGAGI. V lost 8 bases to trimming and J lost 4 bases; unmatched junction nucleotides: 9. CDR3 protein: CASQISGGSADTQYF. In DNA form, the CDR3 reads TGTGCCAGCCAGATTAGCGGGGGGTCCGCAGATACGCAGTATTTT.

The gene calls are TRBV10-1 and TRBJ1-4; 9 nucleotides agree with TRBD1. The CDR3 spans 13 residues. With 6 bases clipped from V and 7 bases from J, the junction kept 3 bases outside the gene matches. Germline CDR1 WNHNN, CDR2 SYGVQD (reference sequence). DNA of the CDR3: TGCGCCAGCAGCCAGGACAGGGGTGAAAAACTGTTTTTT. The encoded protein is CASSQDRGEKLFF.

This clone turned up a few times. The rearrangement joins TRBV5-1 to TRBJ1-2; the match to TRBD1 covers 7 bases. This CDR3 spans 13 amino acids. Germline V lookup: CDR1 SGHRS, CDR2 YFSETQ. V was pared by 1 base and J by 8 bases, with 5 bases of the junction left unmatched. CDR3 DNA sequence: TGCGCCAGCAGCTTGCCGACAGGGAAGGGCTACACCTTC. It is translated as CASSLPTGKGYTF.

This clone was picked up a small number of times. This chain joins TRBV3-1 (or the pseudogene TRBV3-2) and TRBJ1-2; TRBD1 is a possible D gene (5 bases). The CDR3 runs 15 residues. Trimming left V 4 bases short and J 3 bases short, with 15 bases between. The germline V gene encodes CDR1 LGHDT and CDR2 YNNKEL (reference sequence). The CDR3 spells CASSPVVGRDYGYTF. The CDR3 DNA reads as TGTGCCAGCAGCCCGGTGGTGGGGCGCGACTATGGCTACACCTTC.

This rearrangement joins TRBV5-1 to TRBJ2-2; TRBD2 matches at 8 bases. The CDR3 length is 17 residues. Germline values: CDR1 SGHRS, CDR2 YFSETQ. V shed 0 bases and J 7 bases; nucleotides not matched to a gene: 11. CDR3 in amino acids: CASSLGLAGRTDGELFF. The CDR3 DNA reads TGCGCCAGCAGCTTGGGGCTAGCGGGCCGAACTGACGGGGAGCTGTTTTTT.

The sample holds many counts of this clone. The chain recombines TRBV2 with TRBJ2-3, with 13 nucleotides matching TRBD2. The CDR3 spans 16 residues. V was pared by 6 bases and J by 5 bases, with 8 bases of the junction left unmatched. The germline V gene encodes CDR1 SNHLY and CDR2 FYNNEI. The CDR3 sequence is CASRDGTSGVVDTQYF. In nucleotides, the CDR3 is TGTGCCAGCAGGGACGGGACTAGCGGGGTTGTAGATACGCAGTATTTT.

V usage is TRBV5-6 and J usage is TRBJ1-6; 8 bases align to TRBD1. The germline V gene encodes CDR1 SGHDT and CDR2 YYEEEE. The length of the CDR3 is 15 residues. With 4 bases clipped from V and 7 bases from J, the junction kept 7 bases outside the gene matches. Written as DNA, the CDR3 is TGTGCCAGCAGCGCCGGACAGGGTTACAATTCACCCCTCCACTTT. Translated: CASSAGQGYNSPLHF. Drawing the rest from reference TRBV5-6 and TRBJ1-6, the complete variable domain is DAGVTQSPTHLIKTRGQQVTLRCSPKSGHDTVSWYQQALGQGPQFIFQYYEEEERQRGNFPDRFSGHQFPNYSSELNVNALLLGDSALYLCASSAGQGYNSPLHFGNGTRLTVT.

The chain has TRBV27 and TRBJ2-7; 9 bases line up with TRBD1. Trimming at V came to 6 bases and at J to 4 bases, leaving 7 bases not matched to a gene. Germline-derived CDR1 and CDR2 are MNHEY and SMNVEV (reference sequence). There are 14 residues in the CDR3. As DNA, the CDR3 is TGTGCCAGCAGCCACAGGGGGCTCCTTTACGAGCAGTACTTC. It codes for CASSHRGLLYEQYF.

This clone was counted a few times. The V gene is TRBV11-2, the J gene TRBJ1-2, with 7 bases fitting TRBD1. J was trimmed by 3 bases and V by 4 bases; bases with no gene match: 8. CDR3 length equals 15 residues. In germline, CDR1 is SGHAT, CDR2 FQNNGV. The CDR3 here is CASSSLATGDYGYTF. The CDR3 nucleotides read TGTGCCAGCAGCTCCCTGGCAACAGGGGACTATGGCTACACCTTC.

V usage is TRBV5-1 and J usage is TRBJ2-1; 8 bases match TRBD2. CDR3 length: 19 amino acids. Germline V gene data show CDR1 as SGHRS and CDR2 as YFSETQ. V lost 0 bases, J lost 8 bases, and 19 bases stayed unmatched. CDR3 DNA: TGCGCCAGCAGCTTGGCCGTAGTAGCGGGGAAACTAAATTCATATGAGCAGTTCTTC. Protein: CASSLAVVAGKLNSYEQFF. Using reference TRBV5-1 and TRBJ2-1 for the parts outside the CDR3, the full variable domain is KAGVTQTPRYLIKTRGQQVTLSCSPISGHRSVSWYQQTPGQGLQFLFEYFSETQRNKGNFPGRFSGRQFSNSRSEMNVSTLELGDSALYLCASSLAVVAGKLNSYEQFFGPGTRLTVL.

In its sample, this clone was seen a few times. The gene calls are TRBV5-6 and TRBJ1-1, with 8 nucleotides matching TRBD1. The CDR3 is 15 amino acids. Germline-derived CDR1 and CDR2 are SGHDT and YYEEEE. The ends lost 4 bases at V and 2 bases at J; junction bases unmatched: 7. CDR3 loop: CASSEQTGENTEAFF. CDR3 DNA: TGTGCCAGCAGCGAACAGACAGGGGAAAACACTGAAGCTTTCTTT.